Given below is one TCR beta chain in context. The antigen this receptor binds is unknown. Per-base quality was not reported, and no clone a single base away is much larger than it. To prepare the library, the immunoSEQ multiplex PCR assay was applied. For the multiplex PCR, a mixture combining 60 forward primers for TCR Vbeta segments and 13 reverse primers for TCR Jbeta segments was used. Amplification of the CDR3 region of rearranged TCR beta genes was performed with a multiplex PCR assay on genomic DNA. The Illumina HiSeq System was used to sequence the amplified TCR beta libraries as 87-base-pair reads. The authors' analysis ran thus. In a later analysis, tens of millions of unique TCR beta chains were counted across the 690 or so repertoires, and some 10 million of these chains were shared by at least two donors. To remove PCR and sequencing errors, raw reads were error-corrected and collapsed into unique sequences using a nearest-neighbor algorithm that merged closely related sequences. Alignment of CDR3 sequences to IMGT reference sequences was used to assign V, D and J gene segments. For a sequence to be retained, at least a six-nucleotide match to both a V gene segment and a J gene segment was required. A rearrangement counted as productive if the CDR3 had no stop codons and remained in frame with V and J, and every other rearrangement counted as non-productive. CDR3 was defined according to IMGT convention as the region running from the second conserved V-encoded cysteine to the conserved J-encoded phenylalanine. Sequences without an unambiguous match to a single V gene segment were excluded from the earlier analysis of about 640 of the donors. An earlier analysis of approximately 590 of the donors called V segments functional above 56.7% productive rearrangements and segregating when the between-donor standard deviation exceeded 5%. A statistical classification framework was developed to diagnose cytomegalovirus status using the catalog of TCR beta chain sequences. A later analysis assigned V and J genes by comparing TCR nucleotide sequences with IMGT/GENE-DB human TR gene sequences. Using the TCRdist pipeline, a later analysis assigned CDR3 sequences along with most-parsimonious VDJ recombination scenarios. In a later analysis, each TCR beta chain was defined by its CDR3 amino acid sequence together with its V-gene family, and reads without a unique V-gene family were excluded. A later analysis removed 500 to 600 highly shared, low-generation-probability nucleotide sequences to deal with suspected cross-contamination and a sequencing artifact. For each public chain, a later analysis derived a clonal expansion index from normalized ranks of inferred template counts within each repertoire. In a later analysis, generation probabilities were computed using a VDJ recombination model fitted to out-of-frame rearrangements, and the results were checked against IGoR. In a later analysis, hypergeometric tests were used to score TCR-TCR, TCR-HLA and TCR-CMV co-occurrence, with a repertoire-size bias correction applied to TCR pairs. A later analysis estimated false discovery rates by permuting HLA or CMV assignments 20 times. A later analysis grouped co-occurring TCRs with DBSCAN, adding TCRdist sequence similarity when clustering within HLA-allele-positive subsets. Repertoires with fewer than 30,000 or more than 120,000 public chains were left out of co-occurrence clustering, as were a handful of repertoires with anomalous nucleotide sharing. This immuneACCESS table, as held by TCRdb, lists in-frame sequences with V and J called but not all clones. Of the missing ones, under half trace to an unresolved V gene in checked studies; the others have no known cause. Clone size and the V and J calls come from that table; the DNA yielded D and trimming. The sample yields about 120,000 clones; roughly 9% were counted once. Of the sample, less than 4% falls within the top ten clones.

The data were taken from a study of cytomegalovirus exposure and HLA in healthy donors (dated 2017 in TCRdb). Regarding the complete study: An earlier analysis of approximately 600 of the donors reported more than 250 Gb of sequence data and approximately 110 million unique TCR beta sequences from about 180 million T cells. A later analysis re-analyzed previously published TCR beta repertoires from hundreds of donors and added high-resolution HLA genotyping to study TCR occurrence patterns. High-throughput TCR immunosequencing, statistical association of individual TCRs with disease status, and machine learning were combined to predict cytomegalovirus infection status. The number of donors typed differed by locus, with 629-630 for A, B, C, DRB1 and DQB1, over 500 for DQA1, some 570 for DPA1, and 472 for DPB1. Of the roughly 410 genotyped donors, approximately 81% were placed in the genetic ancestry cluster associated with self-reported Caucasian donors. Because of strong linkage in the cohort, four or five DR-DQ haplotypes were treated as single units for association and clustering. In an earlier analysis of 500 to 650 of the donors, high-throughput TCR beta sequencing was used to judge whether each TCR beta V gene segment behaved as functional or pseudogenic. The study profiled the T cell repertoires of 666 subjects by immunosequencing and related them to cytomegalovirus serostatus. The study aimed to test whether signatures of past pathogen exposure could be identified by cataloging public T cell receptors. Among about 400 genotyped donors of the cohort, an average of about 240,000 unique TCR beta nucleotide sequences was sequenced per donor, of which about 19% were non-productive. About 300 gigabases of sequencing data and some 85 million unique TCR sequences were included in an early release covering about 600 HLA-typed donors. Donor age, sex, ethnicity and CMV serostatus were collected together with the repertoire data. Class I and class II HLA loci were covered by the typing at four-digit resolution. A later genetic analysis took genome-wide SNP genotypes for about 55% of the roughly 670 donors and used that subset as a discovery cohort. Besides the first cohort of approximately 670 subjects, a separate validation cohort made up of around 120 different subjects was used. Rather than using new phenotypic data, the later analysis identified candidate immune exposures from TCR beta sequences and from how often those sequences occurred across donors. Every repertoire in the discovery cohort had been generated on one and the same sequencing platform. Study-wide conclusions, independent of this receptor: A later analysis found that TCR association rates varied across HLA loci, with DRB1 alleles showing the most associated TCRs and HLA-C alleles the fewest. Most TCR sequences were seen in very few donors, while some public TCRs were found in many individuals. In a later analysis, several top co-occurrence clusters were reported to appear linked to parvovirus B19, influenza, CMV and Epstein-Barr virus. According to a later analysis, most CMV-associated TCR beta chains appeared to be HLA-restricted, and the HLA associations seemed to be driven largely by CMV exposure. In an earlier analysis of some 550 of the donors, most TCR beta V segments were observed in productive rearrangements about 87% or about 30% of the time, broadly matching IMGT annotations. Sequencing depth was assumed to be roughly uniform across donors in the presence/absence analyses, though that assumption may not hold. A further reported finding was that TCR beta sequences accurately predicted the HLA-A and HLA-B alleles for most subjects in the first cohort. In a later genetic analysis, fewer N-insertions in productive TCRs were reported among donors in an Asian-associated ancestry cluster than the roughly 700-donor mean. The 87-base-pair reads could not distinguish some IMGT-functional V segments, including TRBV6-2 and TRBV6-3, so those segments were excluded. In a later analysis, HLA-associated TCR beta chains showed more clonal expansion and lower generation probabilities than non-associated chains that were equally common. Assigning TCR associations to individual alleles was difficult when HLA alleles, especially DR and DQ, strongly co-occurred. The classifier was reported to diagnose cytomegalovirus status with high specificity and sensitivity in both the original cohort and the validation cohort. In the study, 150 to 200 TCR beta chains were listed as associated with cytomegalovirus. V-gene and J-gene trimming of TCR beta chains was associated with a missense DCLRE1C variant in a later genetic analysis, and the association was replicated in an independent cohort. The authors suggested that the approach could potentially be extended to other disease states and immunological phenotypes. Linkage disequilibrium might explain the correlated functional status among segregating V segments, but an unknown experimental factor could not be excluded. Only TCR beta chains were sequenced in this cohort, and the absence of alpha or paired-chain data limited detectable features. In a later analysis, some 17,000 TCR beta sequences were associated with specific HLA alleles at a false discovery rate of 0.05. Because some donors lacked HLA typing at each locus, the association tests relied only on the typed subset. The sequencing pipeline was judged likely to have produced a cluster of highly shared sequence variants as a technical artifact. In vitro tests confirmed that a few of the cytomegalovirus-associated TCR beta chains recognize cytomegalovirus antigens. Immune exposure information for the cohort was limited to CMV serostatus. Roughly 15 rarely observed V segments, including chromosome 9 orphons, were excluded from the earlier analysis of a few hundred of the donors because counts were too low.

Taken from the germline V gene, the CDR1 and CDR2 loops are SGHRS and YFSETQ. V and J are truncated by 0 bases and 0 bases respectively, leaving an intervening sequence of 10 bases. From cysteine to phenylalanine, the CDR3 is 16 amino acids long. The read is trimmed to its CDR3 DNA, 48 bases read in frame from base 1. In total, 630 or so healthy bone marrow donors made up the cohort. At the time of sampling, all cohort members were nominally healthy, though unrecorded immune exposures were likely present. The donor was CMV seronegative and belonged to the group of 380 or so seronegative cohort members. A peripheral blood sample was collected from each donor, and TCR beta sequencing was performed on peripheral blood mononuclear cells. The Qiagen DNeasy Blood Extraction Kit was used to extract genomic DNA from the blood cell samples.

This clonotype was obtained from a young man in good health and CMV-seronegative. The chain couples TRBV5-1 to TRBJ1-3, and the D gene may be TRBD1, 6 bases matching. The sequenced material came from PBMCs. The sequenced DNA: TGCGCCAGCAGCTTGGGGACAGCTGTCTCTGGAAACACCATATATTTT. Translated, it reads CASSLGTAVSGNTIYF.